This T cell receptor beta chain is from a study of beta chain features in type 1 diabetes. Findings and limits, study-wide: Insertions were fewer and deletions more numerous at VDJ junctions in type 1 diabetes patients. Type 1 diabetes patients had TCRB CDR3s that were shorter (moderately but significantly so) in all four CD4+ subsets.

The investigators reverse transcribed all of the isolated RNA, so they sequenced expressed TCRB transcripts. Only in-frame clones appear in the TCRdb table, and some are missing; sequencing was by immunoSEQ multiplex PCR. The table includes over 650,000 clones, about 14% detected once. With respect to this clone: What it recognizes is unknown.

Germline V gives CDR1 SQVTM, CDR2 ANQGSEA. V was clipped by 1 base and J by 5 bases; unmatched bases: 9. The CDR3 has 15 amino acids. This rearrangement joins TRBV29-1 to TRBJ1-2; TRBD1 agrees at 8 bases. The receptor was isolated from a man aged 18 to 29 with type 1 diabetes. The sequenced sample was naive CD4+ T cells from blood. The CDR3 DNA reads TGCAGCGTTGAAGTTTCGGACAGGGTGTATTATGGCTACACCTTC. This translates into CSVEVSDRVYYGYTF.